One sample yielded the 22 T cell receptor beta chains listed below, sequenced in a study of shared clonotypes between healthy human individuals (dated by TCRdb to about 2020). The library was generated by the immunoSEQ multiplex PCR assay. The table was pulled from immuneACCESS by TCRdb, which kept in-frame rearrangements only. Such tables lose some clones; where checked, under half of the loss comes from unresolved V genes, and the rest has no known cause. This sample is represented by about 980,000 clones; over 75% of them were singletons. The biggest ten clones account for about 1.5% of the sample. What was sequenced was memory CD4+ T cells sorted from blood. What the cell subset or site label conveys for this sample: CD45RA-negative fraction. The source of these receptors is a man aged 18 to 30 in good health.

The chain is built from TRBV29-1 and TRBJ2-2; maybe TRBD1 (6 bases). Germline CDR1 and CDR2: SQVTM and ANQGSEA. The CDR3 runs to 14 residues. CDR3 region: CGVTGLANTGELFF. In DNA, the CDR3 is TGCGGAGTGACAGGACTCGCGAACACCGGGGAGCTGTTTTTT.

The V call is TRBV6-6, the J call TRBJ2-7; D perhaps matches TRBD2 (5 bases). Germline CDR1 is MNHNY and CDR2 is SVGAGI (reference sequence). V was pared by 6 bases and J by 6 bases, with 12 bases between. There are 12 residues in the CDR3. In DNA form, the CDR3 reads TGTGCCAGCAGGTACGGGGTCTCCGAGCAGTACTTC. Translated, it gives CASRYGVSEQYF.

This chain uses TRBV13 with TRBJ2-7; TRBD1 matches 8 bases. With V trimmed by 5 bases and J by 2 bases, 14 bases remained unmatched. The CDR3 is made up of 17 amino acids. Germline-derived CDR1 and CDR2 are PRHDT and FYEKMQ (reference sequence). The CDR3 spells CASSRITTGTGTYEQYF. As DNA, the CDR3 is TGTGCCAGCAGCCGAATAACGACCGGGACAGGAACCTACGAGCAGTACTTC.

This chain links TRBV2 with TRBJ2-2, with D uncertain. The germline CDR1 and CDR2 sequences are SNHLY and FYNNEI. V was cut by 4 bases and J by 3 bases, with 9 bases left in between. The CDR3 consists of 14 residues. DNA of the CDR3: TGTGCCAGCAGTGCGGATGGGGACACCGGGGAGCTGTTTTTT. This sequence encodes CASSADGDTGELFF.

Points on this clone: Sequence at one end of the junction differs from germline and may be a read error. The chain is built from TRBV7-7 and TRBJ2-2; D not resolved. Germline-derived CDR1 and CDR2 are SSHAT and FNYEAQ (reference sequence). The CDR3 has 14 residues. The CDR3 region is CASSLDPNTGELFF. The CDR3 DNA reads as TGTGCTAGCAGCTTAGACCCCAACACCGGGGAGCTGTTTTTT.

As for this clone: Other DNA sequences from this sample encode an identical CDR3 as well. The CDR3 nucleotides read TGTGCCAGCAGCTTAGATACCGGGGGCAATCAGCCCCAGCATTTT. It is translated as CASSLDTGGNQPQHF. The V gene is TRBV11-2, the J gene TRBJ1-5; D ambiguous. Germline V gene lookup returns CDR1 SGHAT and CDR2 FQNNGV. The CDR3 sequence is 15 residues long. Trimming removed 0 bases from V and 2 bases from J, with 8 bases in between.

With regard to this clone: A far larger clone is one base from this, pointing to a likely read error. The sample holds other DNA sequences that translate to the same CDR3. The CDR3 region has the DNA TGTGCCAGCAGCTTAACAGATACGCAGTATTTT. This encodes CASSLTDTQYF. The chain is built from TRBV7-2 and TRBJ2-3; D not resolved. CDR1 and CDR2 from the germline V gene are SGHTA and FQGNSA. CDR3 length: 11 residues. The ends were cut back, 2 bases at V and 3 bases at J, with 0 bases in the middle.

This chain joins TRBV7-3 and TRBJ2-1; D is unresolved. CDR3 length: 11 amino acids. From germline, CDR1 is SGHTA and CDR2 FQGTGA. Trimming took 5 bases from V and 4 from J, leaving 3 bases between them. The CDR3 DNA reads TGTGCCAGCAGCAAATACAATGAGCAGTTCTTC. Translating gives CASSKYNEQFF.

The gene calls are TRBV18 and TRBJ2-5, with TRBD2 matching 14 bases. Trimming removed 6 bases from V and 5 bases from J; junction bases left unmatched: 8. This CDR3 is 16 amino acids long. The V gene's germline CDR1 is KGHSH and CDR2 LQKENI. Here the CDR3 reads CASSPWGLAGVETQYF. CDR3 in DNA: TGTGCCAGCTCCCCTTGGGGACTAGCGGGAGTGGAGACCCAGTACTTC.

The J gene is TRBJ1-1, the V gene TRBV28; no reliable D call. Germline V gene sequence: CDR1 MDHEN, CDR2 SYDVKM. Trimming took off 1 base at V and 8 bases at J, with 8 bases between the two ends. The CDR3 runs 12 residues. CDR3: CASSLSWGEAFF. For the CDR3, the DNA is TGTGCCAGCAGTTTATCGTGGGGAGAAGCTTTCTTT.

This chain uses TRBV6-6 with TRBJ1-1; a possible D gene is TRBD1 (5 bases). V was trimmed by 5 bases and J by 8 bases, leaving 18 bases between them. This CDR3 contains 14 residues. Germline loops: CDR1 MNHNY, CDR2 SVGAGI (reference sequence). The CDR3, as DNA: TGTGCCAGCAGTCGGGACTCCGATTATAAAGAAGCTTTCTTT. Amino acids: CASSRDSDYKEAFF.

This chain uses TRBV7-2 with TRBJ1-2; 7 bases map to TRBD1. Losses at the gene ends were 2 bases for V and 3 bases for J; bases not matched to a gene: 9. The CDR3 contains 16 residues. Germline V gene sequence: CDR1 SGHTA, CDR2 FQGNSA. The CDR3 DNA reads as TGTGCCAGCAGCTTAAGGAACCGACAGGGTGACTATGGCTACACCTTC. Residues: CASSLRNRQGDYGYTF.

The chain combines TRBV5-1 with TRBJ2-3, with 8 bases aligning to TRBD1. Per the germline V gene, CDR1 is SGHRS and CDR2 is YFSETQ. The V segment lost 6 bases and the J segment 3 bases; nucleotides outside the gene matches: 9. The CDR3 runs to 15 residues. The CDR3 DNA reads as TGCGCCAGCACCCGACAGGGGTCGGATACAGATACGCAGTATTTT. Translated, it gives CASTRQGSDTDTQYF.

The chain is built from TRBV4-1 and TRBJ2-3; 7 bases are a match to TRBD2. CDR3 length: 14 residues. In germline, CDR1 is MGHRA, CDR2 YSYEKL. The V segment lost 0 bases and the J segment 3 bases; nucleotides outside the gene matches: 0. This CDR3 is CASSQDGGTDTQYF. The CDR3 DNA sequence: TGCGCCAGCAGCCAAGACGGGGGGACAGATACGCAGTATTTT.

The chain is built from TRBV7-9 and TRBJ2-7, with 11 positions matching TRBD1. Germline V gene lookup returns CDR1 SEHNR and CDR2 FQNEAQ (reference sequence). Germline trimming cut 3 bases from V and 2 bases from J; bases unmatched to any gene: 6. The CDR3 contains 16 residues. The CDR3 is CASSFSSGQGAYEQYF. The CDR3 DNA sequence: TGTGCCAGCAGCTTCTCATCGGGACAGGGGGCCTACGAGCAGTACTTC.

In this sample, this clone turned up once. The genes are TRBV7-9 and TRBJ2-3; D ambiguous. In germline, CDR1 is SEHNR, CDR2 FQNEAQ (reference sequence). There are 12 residues in the CDR3. The V end lost 7 bases, the J end lost 6 bases, and 11 bases lay between the germline ends. CDR3 bases: TGTGCCAGCACCCGAGATTTGGATACGCAGTATTTT. It is translated as CASTRDLDTQYF. The full variable domain, rest sourced from reference TRBV7-9 and TRBJ2-3, is DTGVSQNPRHKITKRGQNVTFRCDPISEHNRLYWYRQTLGQGPEFLTYFQNEAQLEKSRLLSDRFSAERPKGSFSTLEIQRTEQGDSAMYLCASTRDLDTQYFGPGTRLTVL.

A few counts support this clone. The sample has other DNA sequences that encode this CDR3 too. This chain joins TRBV15 and TRBJ1-2; weak D call: TRBD1 (5 bases). Germline CDR1 and CDR2: LNHNV and YYDKDF (reference sequence). Trimming stripped 0 bases from V and 5 bases from J, with 10 bases between. The CDR3 consists of 14 residues. The CDR3 protein is CATSRDRGGYGYTF. The CDR3 region has the DNA TGTGCCACCAGCAGAGATAGGGGAGGTTATGGCTACACCTTC. Full variable domain (missing parts from reference TRBV15 and TRBJ1-2): DAMVIQNPRYQVTQFGKPVTLSCSQTLNHNVMYWYQQKSSQAPKLLFHYYDKDFNNEADTPDNFQSRRPNTSFCFLDIRSPGLGDTAMYLCATSRDRGGYGYTFGSGTRLTVV.

A remark on this clone: This CDR3 is also generated by other DNA sequences in the sample. The chain uses TRBV6-5 and TRBJ1-2, with unresolved D. There are 14 residues in the CDR3. CDR1 is MNHEY, CDR2 SVGAGI, per germline. The V end was cut by 5 bases, the J end by 2 bases, with 12 bases between. In DNA form, the CDR3 reads TGTGCCAGCAGTCCTGGGGTTGGAAACTATGGCTACACCTTC. As protein: CASSPGVGNYGYTF.

The table lists this clone with a few counts. V usage is TRBV5-1 and J usage is TRBJ2-5; no clear D gene. Between the trimmed V and J ends, which lost 1 base and 2 bases, there was a span of 15 bases. In germline, CDR1 is SGHRS, CDR2 YFSETQ. The CDR3 runs to 16 residues. CDR3 in DNA: TGCGCCAGCAGCTTGTCCCCCACCCCAGGACAAGAGACCCAGTACTTC. Its translation is CASSLSPTPGQETQYF.

CDR3 sequence reads: CSVAGQPMNTEAFF. The CDR3 DNA is TGCAGCGTTGCGGGACAGCCCATGAACACTGAAGCTTTCTTT. The chain joins TRBV29-1 to TRBJ1-1; TRBD1 matches at 7 bases. This CDR3 contains 14 residues. The V gene's germline CDR1 is SQVTM and CDR2 ANQGSEA. Trimming took 4 bases from V and 0 from J; bases not matched to a gene: 5. Using reference TRBV29-1 and TRBJ1-1 for the parts outside the CDR3, the full variable domain is SAVISQKPSRDICQRGTSLTIQCQVDSQVTMMFWYRQQPGQSLTLIATANQGSEATYESGFVIDKFPISRPNLTFSTLTVSNMSPEDSSIYLCSVAGQPMNTEAFFGQGTRLTVV.

The chain combines TRBV7-8 with TRBJ1-5; no reliable D call. Per the germline V gene, CDR1 is SGHVS and CDR2 is FQNEAQ. V lost 5 bases and J 1 base, leaving 6 bases between the germline ends. The CDR3 is 13 amino acids. CDR3 region: CASSPRSNQPQHF. CDR3 nucleotide sequence: TGTGCCAGCAGCCCTCGGAGCAATCAGCCCCAGCATTTT.

Written as DNA, the CDR3 is TGTGCCAGCAGGTTTAAGGAATCCTACGAGCAGTACTTC. Amino acids: CASRFKESYEQYF. The chain couples TRBV7-2 to TRBJ2-7; D not certain. The CDR3 spans 13 residues. CDR1 is SGHTA, CDR2 FQGNSA, per germline. V was shortened by 6 bases and J by 1 base, with 10 bases between the two germline ends.